One sample yielded the 22 T cell receptor beta chains listed below, sequenced in a study of identical twins' blood T cells. MiXCR, run by TCRdb on the 5' RACE reads, gives a single entry per CDR3 protein. The table lists around 380,000 distinct CDR3 sequences, around 30% of them singletons, with approximately 6.6% in the top ten. Sequencing input: PBMCs. The receptor source for this set is a woman aged 18 to 55 in good health.

The rearrangement uses TRBV20-1 and TRBJ1-5; TRBD1 agrees at 7 bases. The CDR3 runs to 14 residues. The V and J ends lost 2 bases and 4 bases, in that order; junction bases with no gene match: 5. CDR1 and CDR2 (germline): DFQATT, SNEGSKA (reference sequence). The CDR3 sequence is CSARPGTENQPQHF. DNA for the CDR3: TGCAGTGCTAGACCCGGGACAGAGAATCAGCCCCAGCATTTT.

Ten or more counts support this clonotype. The genes are TRBV5-1 and TRBJ1-2; the D is unclear. V lost 0 bases, J lost 0 bases, and 12 bases lay in between. Per germline, CDR1 SGHRS and CDR2 YFSETQ. The CDR3 covers 16 residues. The CDR3 is CASSLGYGLANYGYTF. In DNA, the CDR3 is TGCGCCAGCAGCTTGGGTTACGGCTTAGCTAACTATGGCTACACCTTC.

The chain combines TRBV19 with TRBJ1-5; no clear D gene. With 7 bases removed from V and 9 bases from J, the gap between germline ends came to 22 bases. Germline loops: CDR1 LNHDA, CDR2 SQIVND (reference sequence). This CDR3 has 15 amino acids. CDR3 in amino acids: CASTSRGGVSGPQHF. DNA for the CDR3: TGTGCCAGTACTTCCCGGGGTGGGGTCTCAGGGCCCCAGCATTTT.

Of note for this clonotype: One base away lies a much larger clone, so this may be a sequencing read error. The J gene is TRBJ2-6, the V gene TRBV5-1, with a weak D call TRBD2 (5 bases). The CDR3 consists of 16 residues. Germline assignment: CDR1 SGHRS and CDR2 YFSETQ. The CDR3 reads CSSSLRVFSGANVLTF. The CDR3 DNA reads TGCTCCAGCAGCTTGCGGGTCTTCTCTGGGGCCAACGTCCTGACTTTC.

On this clonotype itself: A much more abundant neighbour one base away suggests this may be a read error. This chain links TRBV6-2 or TRBV6-3 with TRBJ1-5; D gene uncertain. Trimming left V 7 bases short and J 6 bases short, with 10 bases between. The germline gives CDR1 MNHEY, CDR2 SVGEGT. The CDR3 runs to 12 residues. The CDR3: CASISQSQPQHF. Written as DNA, the CDR3 is TGTGCCAGCATCTCGCAGTCTCAGCCCCAGCATTTT.

This clonotype came up a few times. Here the CDR3 reads CSVIVRGPGNTIYF. The CDR3 region has the DNA TGCAGCGTTATCGTCAGGGGGCCTGGAAACACCATATATTTT. The chain couples TRBV29-1 to TRBJ1-3; TRBD1 matches 8 bases. Trimming cost V 5 bases and J 2 bases; bases outside gene matches: 5. Germline CDR1 SQVTM, CDR2 ANQGSEA. This CDR3 comprises 14 residues.

The rearrangement uses TRBV11-2 and TRBJ2-7, with D perhaps matching TRBD1 (6 bases). CDR3 length: 14 amino acids. Per germline, CDR1 SGHAT and CDR2 FQNNGV. V lost 1 base, J lost 5 bases, and 12 bases lay in between. In DNA, the CDR3 is TGTGCCAGCAGCTTAGGACAGGTTTCCAACGAGCAGTACTTC. Its translation: CASSLGQVSNEQYF. The full variable domain, rest sourced from reference TRBV11-2 and TRBJ2-7, is EAGVAQSPRYKIIEKRQSVAFWCNPISGHATLYWYQQILGQGPKLLIQFQNNGVVDDSQLPKDRFSAERLKGVDSTLKIQPAKLEDSAVYLCASSLGQVSNEQYFGPGTRLTVT.

This clonotype was found a few times. This chain connects TRBV9 to TRBJ1-1; D uncertain. The CDR3 contains 14 residues. V lost 1 base, J lost 6 bases, and 13 bases lay in between. Germline values: CDR1 SGDLS, CDR2 YYNGEE. CDR3 loop: CASSVKGRRAEAFF. In DNA, the CDR3 is TGTGCCAGCAGCGTAAAGGGAAGAAGGGCTGAAGCTTTCTTT.

This chain joins TRBV29-1 and TRBJ1-1, with 8 positions matching TRBD1. The V and J ends lost 8 bases and 1 base, in that order; junction bases with no gene match: 6. Germline CDR1 SQVTM, CDR2 ANQGSEA. The CDR3 has 13 residues. In DNA, the CDR3 is TGCAGCTTGAGGACAGGGCGGAACACTGAAGCTTTCTTT. Protein: CSLRTGRNTEAFF.

This clonotype was seen only a few times. The chain carries TRBV12-3 or TRBV12-4 and TRBJ2-3, with no clear D. CDR3 size: 15 residues. Trimming removed 2 bases from V and 3 bases from J, with 12 bases in between. This CDR3 reads CASSLNSATTDTQYF. CDR3 DNA sequence: TGTGCCAGCAGTTTAAATTCGGCAACAACAGATACGCAGTATTTT.

This clonotype has only one observation. Possible read error: a much larger clone is one base away. The chain recombines TRBV25-1 with TRBJ2-7; tentatively, D is TRBD1 (5 bases). CDR1 is MGHDK, CDR2 SYGVNS, per germline. There are 14 residues in the CDR3. Written as DNA, the CDR3 is TGTGCCAACAGTGAATTGGACAACTCCTACGAGCAGTACTTC. Its translation is CANSELDNSYEQYF.

V gene TRBV29-1 combines with J gene TRBJ2-1; 10 nucleotides agree with TRBD2. There are 15 residues in the CDR3. CDR1 is SQVTM and CDR2 is ANQGSEA in the germline V gene. Losses at the gene ends were 7 bases for V and 7 bases for J; bases not matched to a gene: 13. The CDR3 DNA reads as TGCAGCGCTGCGAGGGTAGCGGGAGGAAGAAATGAGCAGTTCTTC. Translated, it gives CSAARVAGGRNEQFF.

The chain couples TRBV6-5 to TRBJ1-1; D remains unclear. Trimming left V 2 bases short and J 6 bases short, with 4 bases between. The CDR3 contains 11 residues. CDR1 MNHEY and CDR2 SVGAGI come from the germline V gene. DNA for the CDR3: TGTGCCAGCAGTTACAAATCTGAAGCTTTCTTT. It specifies CASSYKSEAFF.

This clonotype was seen just once. Germline is not matched at one junction end, which may reflect a read error. This CDR3 reads CACSYGQPANEQFF. The CDR3 DNA reads as TGTGCCTGCAGTTACGGGCAGCCGGCCAATGAGCAGTTCTTC. The V gene is TRBV6-6, the J gene TRBJ2-1, with D unclear. From germline, CDR1 is MNHNY and CDR2 SVGAGI (reference sequence). The CDR3 loop spans 14 amino acids.

The chain uses TRBV20-1 and TRBJ2-1; 8 bases line up with TRBD1. This CDR3 region has 14 residues. Trimming took 4 bases from V and 8 from J; bases not matched to a gene: 10. Germline V lookup: CDR1 DFQATT, CDR2 SNEGSKA (reference sequence). The CDR3 protein is CSAMTGVEVDEQFF. In DNA form, the CDR3 reads TGCAGTGCTATGACAGGGGTGGAAGTTGATGAGCAGTTCTTC.

This clonotype has only a few counts. The genes are TRBV19 and TRBJ1-1; D perhaps matches TRBD1 (6 bases). CDR3 size: 14 residues. Trimming cost V 4 bases and J 3 bases, with 12 bases left between them. Germline CDR1 is LNHDA and CDR2 is SQIVND (reference sequence). CDR3 sequence reads: CASSSRGEYTEAFF. The CDR3 DNA reads as TGTGCCAGTAGTAGCAGGGGAGAATACACTGAAGCTTTCTTT.

The gene calls are TRBV6-5 and TRBJ2-7; D gene ambiguous. In germline, CDR1 is MNHEY, CDR2 SVGAGI. CDR3 length: 14 residues. Trimming removed 0 bases at V and 5 bases at J, with 11 bases between. As DNA, the CDR3 is TGTGCCAGCAGTTACTCGAACCCGATGAACGAGCAGTACTTC. This sequence encodes CASSYSNPMNEQYF.

This clonotype was counted once. This chain uses TRBV6-5 with TRBJ2-5; 8 nucleotides align to TRBD2. This CDR3 has 15 residues. The V and J ends lost 4 bases and 7 bases, in that order; junction bases with no gene match: 11. Germline V gene sequence: CDR1 MNHEY, CDR2 SVGAGI. This CDR3 is CASSSPGLVPRTQYF. The DNA for the CDR3 is TGTGCCAGCAGTTCCCCGGGACTAGTACCGCGGACCCAGTACTTC.

With respect to this clonotype: One junction end disagrees with the germline gene, perhaps due to a read error. The chain employs TRBV15 and TRBJ1-2, with D possibly matching TRBD1 (5 bases). This CDR3 spans 13 amino acids. Germline values: CDR1 LNHNV, CDR2 YYDKDF (reference sequence). This CDR3 is CATSIGGRYGCTF. The CDR3 coding sequence is TGTGCCACCAGCATTGGGGGAAGGTATGGCTGCACCTTC.

This clonotype has ten or more counts. The V call is TRBV29-1, the J call TRBJ1-4; 7 positions match TRBD1. The CDR3 is 12 residues long. The V and J ends lost 4 bases and 8 bases, in that order; junction bases with no gene match: 4. In germline, CDR1 is SQVTM, CDR2 ANQGSEA. The CDR3 nucleotides read TGCAGCGTTGGACAGGGAGGAGAAAAACTGTTTTTT. This codes for CSVGQGGEKLFF.

This sequence joins TRBV4-1 and TRBJ1-1; 9 bases are a match to TRBD1. V dropped 3 bases and J dropped 5; count of bases not matched to a gene: 7. The CDR3 spans 15 residues. Germline CDR1 and CDR2: MGHRA and YSYEKL. The CDR3 protein is CASSHPGTGLTEAFF. The CDR3, as DNA: TGCGCCAGCAGCCACCCCGGGACAGGGTTAACTGAAGCTTTCTTT.

The sample holds a few counts of this clonotype. The rearrangement joins TRBV19 to TRBJ1-6; 8 positions agree with TRBD1. Germline V gene sequence: CDR1 LNHDA, CDR2 SQIVND (reference sequence). J lost 9 bases, V lost 5 bases, and 3 bases had no gene match. The CDR3 contains 13 residues. The CDR3 DNA reads as TGTGCCAGTAGTGACGACAGGGGTTCACCCCTCCACTTT. Amino acid sequence: CASSDDRGSPLHF.